These 26 T cell receptor beta chains share one sample of origin, sequenced in a study of glioma-infiltrating T cells after dendritic cell vaccination. The assay was immunoSEQ multiplex PCR, and TCRdb's table has in-frame clones only and misses some. The table has 30,000 to 40,000 clones, 82% seen once; the top ten hold 7.8%. The material sequenced was blood, taken before dendritic cell vaccination. The receptor set was obtained from a human donor with glioblastoma.

The chain joins TRBV7-3 to TRBJ2-5; D is perhaps TRBD2 (6 bases). This CDR3 spans 14 amino acids. V was trimmed by 1 base and J by 5 bases, leaving 11 bases between them. Looked up from germline, CDR1 is SGHTA and CDR2 is FQGTGA. The CDR3, as DNA: TGTGCCAGCAGCTTAATGCCGGGGGTGGAGACCCAGTACTTC. Protein product: CASSLMPGVETQYF.

The chain links TRBV9 to TRBJ2-3, with D perhaps matching TRBD2 (5 bases). V was trimmed by 0 bases and J by 7 bases, leaving 9 bases between them. The CDR3 has 13 residues. Germline CDR1 is SGDLS and CDR2 is YYNGEE. In DNA, the CDR3 is TGTGCCAGCAGCGTAGTCACGGGAAATACGCAGTATTTT. This gives the protein CASSVVTGNTQYF.

The chain links TRBV19 to TRBJ2-5; D is ambiguous. The CDR3 runs 12 residues. Per the germline V gene, CDR1 is LNHDA and CDR2 is SQIVND (reference sequence). The V and J ends lost 3 bases and 7 bases respectively, with 9 bases between them. CDR3: CASSIPSGTQYF. CDR3 DNA sequence: TGTGCCAGTAGTATTCCGTCGGGGACCCAGTACTTC.

The J gene is TRBJ2-3, the V gene TRBV7-6; 12 bases match TRBD2. This CDR3 region has 15 residues. CDR1 and CDR2 from the germline V gene are SGHVS and FNYEAQ. With 5 bases clipped from V and 4 bases from J, the junction kept 4 bases outside the gene matches. CDR3 in DNA: TGTGCCAGCAGCCAACTAGCGGGGGGAGCAGATACGCAGTATTTT. This translates into CASSQLAGGADTQYF.

The J gene is TRBJ2-3, the V gene TRBV4-1; 9 bases are a match to TRBD2. Germline CDR1 MGHRA, CDR2 YSYEKL. This CDR3 region has 16 residues. Trimming cost V 4 bases and J 10 bases; bases outside gene matches: 15. The CDR3, as DNA: TGCGCCAGCAGCCGGGAAAGGGGCGGGGGGGTTGCTGCGCAGTATTTT. Translating gives CASSRERGGGVAAQYF.

The chain employs TRBV29-1 and TRBJ2-3, with 7 bases lining up with TRBD2. The CDR3 has 13 amino acids. J gave up 6 bases and V 7 bases, and 10 bases lay outside the gene matches. Germline values: CDR1 SQVTM, CDR2 ANQGSEA. The CDR3 coding sequence is TGCAGCGAGAGGGAGGGACTGGGGGATACGCAGTATTTT. Its translation is CSEREGLGDTQYF.

This rearrangement joins TRBV5-1 to TRBJ2-1; D is possibly TRBD2 (5 bases). V lost 5 bases and J 9 bases, leaving 9 bases between the germline ends. The CDR3 is 11 amino acids. Germline V lookup: CDR1 SGHRS, CDR2 YFSETQ. In DNA, the CDR3 is TGCGCCAGCAGTCAACGGGGTGAGCAGTTCTTC. Its protein product is CASSQRGEQFF. Variable domain in full (rest from reference TRBV5-1 and TRBJ2-1): KAGVTQTPRYLIKTRGQQVTLSCSPISGHRSVSWYQQTPGQGLQFLFEYFSETQRNKGNFPGRFSGRQFSNSRSEMNVSTLELGDSALYLCASSQRGEQFFGPGTRLTVL.

This chain joins TRBV7-3 and TRBJ1-2; D possibly corresponds to TRBD1 (6 bases). Germline CDR1 is SGHTA and CDR2 is FQGTGA. The CDR3 has 13 amino acids. The germline V and J ends were trimmed by 3 bases and 4 bases, with 9 bases remaining between them. The CDR3 loop reads CASSFGQSYGYTF. The CDR3 coding sequence is TGTGCCAGCAGCTTCGGACAGTCCTATGGCTACACCTTC.

The chain combines TRBV5-6 with TRBJ1-2; D unresolved. CDR3 size: 16 residues. V lost 3 bases to trimming and J lost 1 base, with 16 bases between them. Germline values: CDR1 SGHDT, CDR2 YYEEEE. CDR3 in DNA: TGTGCCAGCAGCTCCCGATGGCGGGAACTTAACTATGGCTACACCTTC. Its protein is CASSSRWRELNYGYTF.

The rearrangement joins TRBV7-2 to TRBJ2-2; 8 nucleotides align to TRBD2. Germline V gene sequence: CDR1 SGHTA, CDR2 FQGNSA. CDR3 length: 18 residues. V shed 2 bases, J shed 6 bases, and the junction held 14 bases outside the gene matches. This chain's CDR3 is CASSLRRGGLKVSGELFF. The CDR3 DNA is TGTGCCAGCAGCTTACGACGGGGGGGCCTAAAGGTTTCCGGGGAGCTGTTTTTT.

This clone was seen a single time. The chain combines TRBV18 with TRBJ1-4; a weak D match, TRBD1 (5 bases). Germline lookup yields CDR1 KGHSH and CDR2 LQKENI. CDR3 length: 18 residues. The V end lost 3 bases, the J end lost 5 bases, and 22 bases lay between the germline ends. The CDR3 DNA sequence: TGTGCCAGCTCACCGGCGGGACGGAGTGTAAGTCGCAATGAAAAACTGTTTTTT. It translates to CASSPAGRSVSRNEKLFF.

The table lists this clone with a few counts. The chain combines TRBV6-1 with TRBJ1-2; a weak D match, TRBD1 (5 bases). The V and J ends lost 8 bases and 6 bases respectively, with 22 bases between them. In germline, CDR1 is MNHNS, CDR2 SASEGT. The CDR3 contains 15 residues. CDR3: CASSPRRGVSHGYTF. The CDR3 nucleotides are TGTGCCAGCTCCCCCCGCCGGGGGGTCTCACATGGCTACACCTTC.

J is TRBJ2-2 and V is TRBV6-1; 10 nucleotides align to TRBD1. CDR1 MNHNS and CDR2 SASEGT come from the germline V gene. The CDR3 has 14 amino acids. V lost 5 bases to trimming and J lost 5 bases; unmatched junction nucleotides: 2. The CDR3 reads CASSRQGATGELFF. CDR3 DNA: TGTGCCAGCAGTAGACAGGGGGCGACCGGGGAGCTGTTTTTT.

V usage is TRBV7-8 and J usage is TRBJ2-5; the match to TRBD1 covers 9 bases. Trimming took 1 base from V and 3 from J; bases not matched to a gene: 3. CDR1 and CDR2 (germline): SGHVS, FQNEAQ. The CDR3 sequence is 15 residues long. The CDR3 nucleotides are TGTGCCAGCAGCTTAGTCTGGGACAGGGAAGAGACCCAGTACTTC. Its protein product is CASSLVWDREETQYF.

The rearrangement joins TRBV12-5 to TRBJ2-2; perhaps TRBD1 as D (6 bases). The CDR3 totals 15 residues. V gave up 7 bases and J gave up 3 bases, with 15 bases separating them. Germline loops: CDR1 LGHNT, CDR2 FRNRAP. Here the CDR3 DNA reads TGTGCTAGTGCCCTCGGGGACACCGACACCGGGGAGCTGTTTTTT. Translation: CASALGDTDTGELFF.

The rearrangement uses TRBV28 and TRBJ1-6, with D maybe TRBD1 (5 bases). Germline CDR1 reads MDHEN; CDR2 reads SYDVKM. V lost 8 bases, J lost 0 bases, and 17 bases lay in between. The CDR3 loop spans 17 amino acids. CDR3 in DNA: TGTGCCAGCGGGTGGAGGGGCCCTCCCTCCTATAATTCACCCCTCCACTTT. Its protein product is CASGWRGPPSYNSPLHF.

CDR3 sequence: CASNLGLAKTYNEQFF. The CDR3 coding sequence is TGTGCCAGCAACCTGGGACTAGCCAAAACCTACAATGAGCAGTTCTTC. V gene TRBV2 combines with J gene TRBJ2-1; 9 bases agree with TRBD2. V lost 7 bases to trimming and J lost 2 bases; unmatched junction nucleotides: 9. Germline CDR1 is SNHLY and CDR2 is FYNNEI. This CDR3 region has 16 residues. Combining the CDR3 with reference TRBV2 and TRBJ2-1 gives the whole variable domain EPEVTQTPSHQVTQMGQEVILRCVPISNHLYFYWYRQILGQKVEFLVSFYNNEISEKSEIFDDQFSVERPDGSNFTLKIRSTKLEDSAMYFCASNLGLAKTYNEQFFGPGTRLTVL.

The chain combines TRBV5-1 with TRBJ2-3, with 10 bases identical to TRBD2. This CDR3 has 15 residues. Trimming took 4 bases from V and 1 from J; bases not matched to a gene: 3. Germline lookup yields CDR1 SGHRS and CDR2 YFSETQ. This chain's CDR3 is CASSKRGGGTDTQYF. CDR3 bases: TGCGCCAGCAGCAAGCGGGGGGGCGGCACAGATACGCAGTATTTT.

This clone was seen once. V gene TRBV30 combines with J gene TRBJ2-5, with 9 bases identical to TRBD1. Looked up from germline, CDR1 is GTSNPN and CDR2 is SVGIG (reference sequence). The CDR3 length is 15 residues. Unmatched junction bases numbered 5, after V lost 2 bases and J lost 1 base. The CDR3 nucleotides are TGTGCCTGGAGTATGAACAGGGGGCCCCAAGAGACCCAGTACTTC. Its translation: CAWSMNRGPQETQYF.

This clone showed up just a few times. This sequence joins TRBV21-1 and TRBJ1-6; the table calls TRBD1, which could not be checked here. TRBV21-1 is a documented pseudogene. This CDR3 has 15 amino acids. CDR3: CASTDQGIVNSPLHF. CDR3 bases: TGTGCCAGCACCGACCAGGGTATAGTAAATTCACCCCTCCACTTT.

This clone has only a few counts. The chain combines TRBV6-8 with TRBJ2-7, with TRBD1 matching over 9 bases. Trimming at V came to 4 bases and at J to 6 bases, leaving 10 bases not matched to a gene. The CDR3 spans 15 residues. CDR1 is MNHGY, CDR2 SAAAGT, per germline. This CDR3 is CASSCKPGQGGEQYF. DNA for the CDR3: TGTGCCAGCAGTTGTAAACCGGGACAGGGAGGCGAGCAGTACTTC.

The sample holds one count of this clone. The CDR3 here is CASSAPLPSGGTDTQYF. CDR3 DNA sequence: TGTGCCAGCAGTGCCCCGCTCCCTAGCGGGGGAACAGATACGCAGTATTTT. J is TRBJ2-3 and V is TRBV6-1, with 10 bases lining up with TRBD2. There are 17 residues in the CDR3. Per the germline V gene, CDR1 is MNHNS and CDR2 is SASEGT. Trimming at V came to 4 bases and at J to 3 bases, leaving 10 bases not matched to a gene.

The chain recombines TRBV6-1 with TRBJ2-7; 7 bases match TRBD1. The CDR3 sequence is 14 residues long. Looked up from germline, CDR1 is MNHNS and CDR2 is SASEGT. Trimming at V came to 2 bases and at J to 6 bases, leaving 7 bases not matched to a gene. The CDR3 DNA is TGTGCCAGCAGTGAACAGGGGGTGGGAAGCGAGCAGTACTTC. Its protein is CASSEQGVGSEQYF.

V usage is TRBV30 and J usage is TRBJ1-2, with D perhaps TRBD1 (5 bases). The V end was cut by 1 base, the J end by 2 bases, with 17 bases between. Germline CDR1 reads GTSNPN; CDR2 reads SVGIG (reference sequence). This CDR3 region has 16 residues. The CDR3 sequence is CAWSGVDSRWNYGYTF. The CDR3 nucleotides are TGTGCCTGGAGTGGAGTCGACAGTAGGTGGAACTATGGCTACACCTTC.

This clone was recorded only once. The chain couples TRBV11-2 to TRBJ2-2, with D perhaps matching TRBD1 (6 bases). This CDR3 has 15 amino acids. Trimming shortened V by 3 bases and J by 6 bases, and 14 bases separated the two germline ends. Germline lookup yields CDR1 SGHAT and CDR2 FQNNGV. CDR3 loop: CASSLGTNFAGELFF. CDR3 DNA sequence: TGTGCCAGCAGCTTGGGGACAAATTTCGCCGGGGAGCTGTTTTTT.

The J gene is TRBJ1-5, the V gene TRBV28; D possibly corresponds to TRBD1 (6 bases). The CDR3 contains 14 residues. Germline V gives CDR1 MDHEN, CDR2 SYDVKM. V dropped 8 bases and J dropped 5 bases, with 16 bases sitting between them. CDR3 sequence (DNA): TGTGCCAGCGCCCGGGGGGGGGCCTATCAGCCCCAGCATTTT. It codes for CASARGGAYQPQHF.